This T cell receptor (beta chain) was identified in a study of blood T cell repertoires in COVID-19. Across the study: Acute and convalescent COVID-19 samples came from the United States, Italy and Spain.

The assay was immunoSEQ multiplex PCR, and TCRdb's table has in-frame clones only and misses some. In the table there are hundreds of thousands of clones, about 86% of which are singletons. The CDR3 runs to 12 residues. V was cut by 7 bases and J by 5 bases, with 9 bases left in between. Germline V gene data show CDR1 as MNHNY and CDR2 as SVGAGI (reference sequence). This rearrangement joins TRBV6-6 to TRBJ2-1; D not certain. This clonotype originated in a woman aged 50 to 65 in a cohort exposed to, infected with or recovered from COVID-19 (not recorded which). Input material: PBMCs or T cells enriched from blood (not recorded which). The CDR3 loop reads CASKTRDNEQFF. DNA of the CDR3: TGTGCCAGCAAAACCCGGGACAATGAGCAGTTCTTC.